This T cell receptor beta chain derives from a study of blood T cell repertoires in COVID-19. Germline V gene data show CDR1 as SGHRS and CDR2 as YFSETQ. CDR3 length equals 14 residues. After removal of 3 bases from V and 5 bases from J, the junction contained 2 bases not matched to a gene. Sequenced by immunoSEQ multiplex PCR; TCRdb stores in-frame clones only, minus some. The table shows roughly 52,000 clones, with around 87% occurring only once. This chain connects TRBV5-1 to TRBJ1-5; TRBD1 matches at 10 bases. Sequenced input: peripheral blood. The TCR originated in a man aged 50-60 years with acute or convalescent COVID-19. DNA for the CDR3: TGCGCCAGCAGCTGGACAGGGGGGGATCAGCCCCAGCATTTT. This sequence encodes CASSWTGGDQPQHF.